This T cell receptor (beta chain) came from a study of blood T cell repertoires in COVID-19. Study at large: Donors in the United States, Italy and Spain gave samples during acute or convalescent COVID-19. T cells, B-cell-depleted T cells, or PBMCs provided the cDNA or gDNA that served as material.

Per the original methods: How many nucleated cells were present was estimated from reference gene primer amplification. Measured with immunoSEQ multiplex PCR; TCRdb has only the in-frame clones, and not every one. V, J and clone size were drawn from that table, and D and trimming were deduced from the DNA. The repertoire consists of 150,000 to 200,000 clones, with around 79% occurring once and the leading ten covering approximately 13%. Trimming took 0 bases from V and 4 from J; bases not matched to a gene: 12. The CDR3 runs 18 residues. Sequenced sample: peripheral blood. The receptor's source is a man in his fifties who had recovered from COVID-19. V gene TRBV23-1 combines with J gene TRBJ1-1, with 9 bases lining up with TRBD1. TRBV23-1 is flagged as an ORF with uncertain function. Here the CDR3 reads CASSQSGRGDRAGTEAFF. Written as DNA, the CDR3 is TGCGCCAGCAGTCAATCTGGAAGGGGGGACAGGGCAGGCACTGAAGCTTTCTTT.